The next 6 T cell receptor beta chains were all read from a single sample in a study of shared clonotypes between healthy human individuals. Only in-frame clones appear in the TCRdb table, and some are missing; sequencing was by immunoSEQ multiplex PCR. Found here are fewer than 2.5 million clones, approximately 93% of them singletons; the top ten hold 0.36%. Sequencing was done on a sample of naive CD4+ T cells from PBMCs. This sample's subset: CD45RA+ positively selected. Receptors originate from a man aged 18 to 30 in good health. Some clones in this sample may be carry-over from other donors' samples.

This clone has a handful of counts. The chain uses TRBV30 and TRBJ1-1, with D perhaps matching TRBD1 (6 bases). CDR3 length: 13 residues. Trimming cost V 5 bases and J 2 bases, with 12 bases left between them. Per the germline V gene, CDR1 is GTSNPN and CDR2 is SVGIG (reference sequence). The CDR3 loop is CAWRGRGNTEAFF. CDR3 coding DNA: TGTGCCTGGCGGGGCAGGGGAAACACTGAAGCTTTCTTT.

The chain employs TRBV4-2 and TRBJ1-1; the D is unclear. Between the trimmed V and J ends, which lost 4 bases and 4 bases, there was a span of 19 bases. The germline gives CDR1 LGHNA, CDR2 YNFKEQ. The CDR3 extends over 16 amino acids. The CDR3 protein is CASSRTRGHQGTEAFF. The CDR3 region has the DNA TGTGCCAGCAGCCGCACACGTGGGCACCAAGGCACTGAAGCTTTCTTT.

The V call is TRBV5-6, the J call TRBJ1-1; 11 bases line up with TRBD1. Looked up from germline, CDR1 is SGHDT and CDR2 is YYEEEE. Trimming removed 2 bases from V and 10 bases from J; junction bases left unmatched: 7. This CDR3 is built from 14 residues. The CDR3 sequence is CASSFVGTGGAAFF. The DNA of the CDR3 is TGTGCCAGCAGCTTCGTAGGGACAGGGGGAGCAGCTTTCTTT.

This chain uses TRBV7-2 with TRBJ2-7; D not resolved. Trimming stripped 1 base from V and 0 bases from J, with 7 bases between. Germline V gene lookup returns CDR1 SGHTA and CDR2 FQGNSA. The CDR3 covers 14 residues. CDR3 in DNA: TGTGCCAGCAGCTTAGTAAAGGGCTCCTACGAGCAGTACTTC. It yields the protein CASSLVKGSYEQYF.

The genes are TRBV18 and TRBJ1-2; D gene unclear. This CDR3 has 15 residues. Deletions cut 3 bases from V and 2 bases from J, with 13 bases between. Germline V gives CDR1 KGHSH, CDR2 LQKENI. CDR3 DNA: TGTGCCAGCTCACCCGTTGACGATCCCAACTATGGCTACACCTTC. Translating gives CASSPVDDPNYGYTF.

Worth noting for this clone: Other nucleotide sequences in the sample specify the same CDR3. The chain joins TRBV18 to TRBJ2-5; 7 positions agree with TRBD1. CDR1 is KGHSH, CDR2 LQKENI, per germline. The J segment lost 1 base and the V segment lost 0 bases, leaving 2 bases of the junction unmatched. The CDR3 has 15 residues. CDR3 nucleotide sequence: TGTGCCAGCTCACCACCGAGGACAGGCCAAGAGACCCAGTACTTC. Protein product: CASSPPRTGQETQYF. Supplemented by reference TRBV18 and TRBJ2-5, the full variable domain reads NAGVMQNPRHLVRRRGQEARLRCSPMKGHSHVYWYRQLPEEGLKFMVYLQKENIIDESGMPKERFSAEFPKEGPSILRIQQVVRGDSAAYFCASSPPRTGQETQYFGPGTRLLVL.